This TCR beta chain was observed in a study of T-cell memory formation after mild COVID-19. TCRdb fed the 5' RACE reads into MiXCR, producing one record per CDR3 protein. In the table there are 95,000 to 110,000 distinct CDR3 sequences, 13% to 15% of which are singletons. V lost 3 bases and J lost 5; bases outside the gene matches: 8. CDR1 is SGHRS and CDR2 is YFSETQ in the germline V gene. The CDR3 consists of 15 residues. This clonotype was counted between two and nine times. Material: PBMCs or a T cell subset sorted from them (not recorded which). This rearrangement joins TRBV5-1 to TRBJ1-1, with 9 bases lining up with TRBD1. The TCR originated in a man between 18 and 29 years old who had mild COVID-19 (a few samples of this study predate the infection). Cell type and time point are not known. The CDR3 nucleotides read TGCGCCAGCAGCTACCAACAGGGGGCTCTAACTGAAGCTTTCTTT. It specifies CASSYQQGALTEAFF.